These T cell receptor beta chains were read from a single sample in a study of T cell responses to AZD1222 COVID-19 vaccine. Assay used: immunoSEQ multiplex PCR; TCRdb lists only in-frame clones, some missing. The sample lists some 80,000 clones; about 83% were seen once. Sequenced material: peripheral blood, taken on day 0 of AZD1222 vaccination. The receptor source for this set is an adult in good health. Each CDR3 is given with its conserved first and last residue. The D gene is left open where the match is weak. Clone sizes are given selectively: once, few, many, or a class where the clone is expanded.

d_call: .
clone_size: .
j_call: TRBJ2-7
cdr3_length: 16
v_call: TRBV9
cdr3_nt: TGTGCCAGCAGCGTTGGTCCAGGGGGGGTCTCCTACGAGCAGTACTTC
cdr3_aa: CASSVGPGGVSYEQYF

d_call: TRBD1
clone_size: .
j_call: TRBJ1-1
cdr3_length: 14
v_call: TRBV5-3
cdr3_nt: TGTGCCAGAAGCCTCGGACAGGGGCCCGCTGAAGCTTTCTTT
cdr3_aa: CARSLGQGPAEAFF

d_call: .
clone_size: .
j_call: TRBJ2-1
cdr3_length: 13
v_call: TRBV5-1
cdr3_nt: TGCGCCAGCAGCGCCGCGGGGTACAATGAGCAGTTCTTC
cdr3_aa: CASSAAGYNEQFF

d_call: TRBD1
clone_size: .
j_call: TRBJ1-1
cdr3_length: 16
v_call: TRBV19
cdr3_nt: TGTGCCAGTAGTATCCCGGGGGCAGGGGGAGTCTTTGAAGCTTTCTTT
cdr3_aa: CASSIPGAGGVFEAFF

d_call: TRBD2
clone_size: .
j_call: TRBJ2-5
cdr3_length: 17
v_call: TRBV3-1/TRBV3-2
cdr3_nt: TGTGCCAGCAGCCGCGGGACTAGCGGGGGGGCATGGGAGACCCAGTACTTC
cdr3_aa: CASSRGTSGGAWETQYF

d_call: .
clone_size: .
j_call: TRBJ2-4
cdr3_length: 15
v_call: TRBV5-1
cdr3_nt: TGCGCCAGCAGCCAAACAGCCGCAGCCAAAAACATTCAGTACTTC
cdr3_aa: CASSQTAAAKNIQYF

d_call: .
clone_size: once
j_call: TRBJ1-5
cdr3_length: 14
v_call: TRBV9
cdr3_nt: TGTGCCAGCAGCGTAGGAGGGGCGAATCAGCCCCAGCATTTT
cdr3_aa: CASSVGGANQPQHF

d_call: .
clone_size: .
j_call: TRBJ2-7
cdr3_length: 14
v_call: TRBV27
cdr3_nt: TGTGCCAGCAGTTTGAACAGGTTCTCCTACGAGCAGTACTTC
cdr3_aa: CASSLNRFSYEQYF

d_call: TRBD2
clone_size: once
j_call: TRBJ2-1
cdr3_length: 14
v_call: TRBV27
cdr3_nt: TGTGCCAGCAAAGGACTAGCGGGAGGAAATGAGCAGTTCTTC
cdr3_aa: CASKGLAGGNEQFF

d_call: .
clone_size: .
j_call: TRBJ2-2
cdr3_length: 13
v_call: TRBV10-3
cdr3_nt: TGTGCCATCAGGGCAGACCGTGCCGGGGAGCTGTTTTTT
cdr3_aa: CAIRADRAGELFF

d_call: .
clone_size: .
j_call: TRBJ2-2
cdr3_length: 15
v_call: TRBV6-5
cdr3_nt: TGTGCCAGCAGAAGGTGGGGGACGAACACCGGGGAGCTGTTTTTT
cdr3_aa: CASRRWGTNTGELFF

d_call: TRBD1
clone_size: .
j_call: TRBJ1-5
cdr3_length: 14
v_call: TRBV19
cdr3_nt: TGTGCCAGTAGAGCAGGGGGTAGCAATCAGCCCCAGCATTTT
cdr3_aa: CASRAGGSNQPQHF

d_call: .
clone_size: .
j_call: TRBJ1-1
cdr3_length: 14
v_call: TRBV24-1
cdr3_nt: TGTGCCACCAGTGATTTGACAGGGAACACTGAAGCTTTCTTT
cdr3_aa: CATSDLTGNTEAFF

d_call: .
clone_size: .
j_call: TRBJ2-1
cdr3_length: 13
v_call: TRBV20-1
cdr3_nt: TGCAGTGCTAGTGGCAGCTACGACAATGAGCAGTTCTTC
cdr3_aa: CSASGSYDNEQFF

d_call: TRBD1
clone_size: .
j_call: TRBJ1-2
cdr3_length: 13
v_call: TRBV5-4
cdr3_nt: TGTGCCAGCGTCCCAGGGGGGGAGTATGGCTACACCTTC
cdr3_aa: CASVPGGEYGYTF

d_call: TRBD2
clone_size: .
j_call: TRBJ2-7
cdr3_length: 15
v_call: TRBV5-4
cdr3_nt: TGTGCCAGCAGCAAGGGACTAGTTCCGAAGTACGAGCAGTACTTC
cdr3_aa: CASSKGLVPKYEQYF

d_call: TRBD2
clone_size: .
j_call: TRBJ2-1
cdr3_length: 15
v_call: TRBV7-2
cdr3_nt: TGTGCCAGCAGCGTCGGGTTAGCGGGGGTGGATGAGCAGTTCTTC
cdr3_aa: CASSVGLAGVDEQFF

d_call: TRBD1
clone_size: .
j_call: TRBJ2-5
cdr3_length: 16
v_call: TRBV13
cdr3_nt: TGTGCCAGCAGCTTAGTTGACAGGGAAATTGGAGAGACCCAGTACTTC
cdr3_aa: CASSLVDREIGETQYF

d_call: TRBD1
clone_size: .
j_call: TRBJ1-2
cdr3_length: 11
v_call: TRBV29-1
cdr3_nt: TGCAGCGGACGAGGGGGCGACGGCTACACCTTC
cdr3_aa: CSGRGGDGYTF

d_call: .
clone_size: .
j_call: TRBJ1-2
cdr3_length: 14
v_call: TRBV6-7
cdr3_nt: TGTGCCAGCAGTTACACAGACAGACCGAAAACTTACACCTTC
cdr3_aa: CASSYTDRPKTYTF

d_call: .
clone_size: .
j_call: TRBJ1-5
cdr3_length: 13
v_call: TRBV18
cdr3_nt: TGTGCCAGCTCTTTGGCGGGGGATCAGCCCCAGCATTTT
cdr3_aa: CASSLAGDQPQHF

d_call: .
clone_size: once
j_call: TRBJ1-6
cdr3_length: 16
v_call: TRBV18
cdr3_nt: TGTGCCAGCTCACCCCAGAGAGGGCTAGTTAATTCACCCCTCCACTTT
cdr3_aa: CASSPQRGLVNSPLHF

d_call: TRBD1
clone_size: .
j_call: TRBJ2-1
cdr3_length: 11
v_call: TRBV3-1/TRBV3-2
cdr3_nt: TGTGCCAGCAGTCCCGGGACAGGGTTGTTCTTC
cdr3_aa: CASSPGTGLFF

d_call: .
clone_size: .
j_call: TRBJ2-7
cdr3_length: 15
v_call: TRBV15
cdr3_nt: TGTGCCACCAGCAGAGAGGTCGGGGACTCCTACGAGCAGTACTTC
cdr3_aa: CATSREVGDSYEQYF

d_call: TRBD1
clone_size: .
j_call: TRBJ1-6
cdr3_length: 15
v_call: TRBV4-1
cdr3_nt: TGCGCCAGCAGCCAAGGACAGGGGGCGCGATCACCCCTCCACTTT
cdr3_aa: CASSQGQGARSPLHF

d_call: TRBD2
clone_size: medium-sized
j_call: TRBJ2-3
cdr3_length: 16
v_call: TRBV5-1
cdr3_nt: TGCGCCAGCAGACCCGGGACTAGCGGGAGAACAGATACGCAGTATTTT
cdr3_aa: CASRPGTSGRTDTQYF

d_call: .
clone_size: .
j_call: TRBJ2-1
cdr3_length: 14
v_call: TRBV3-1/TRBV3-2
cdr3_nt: TGTGCCAGCAGCCAAAGGGAAGTCAAGAATGAGCAGTTCTTC
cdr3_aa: CASSQREVKNEQFF

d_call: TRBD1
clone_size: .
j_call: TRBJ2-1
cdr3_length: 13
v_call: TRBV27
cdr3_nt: TGTGCCAGCAGTGACAACAGGGGGAATGAGCAGTTCTTC
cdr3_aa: CASSDNRGNEQFF

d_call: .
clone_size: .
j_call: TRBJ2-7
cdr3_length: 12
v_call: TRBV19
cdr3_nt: TGTGCCAGTACCATGACACCCTACGAGCAGTACTTC
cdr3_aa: CASTMTPYEQYF

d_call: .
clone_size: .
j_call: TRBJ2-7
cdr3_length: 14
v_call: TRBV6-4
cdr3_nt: TGTGCCGTCTCCAGACTGAAGCTAGCCTACGAGCAGTACTTC
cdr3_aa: CAVSRLKLAYEQYF

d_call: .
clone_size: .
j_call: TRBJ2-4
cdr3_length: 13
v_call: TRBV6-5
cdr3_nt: TGTGTCTCCGGAGCCAGCCCCAAAAACATTCAGTACTTC
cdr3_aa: CVSGASPKNIQYF

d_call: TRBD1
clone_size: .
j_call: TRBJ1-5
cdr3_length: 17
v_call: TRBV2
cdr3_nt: TGTGCCAGCAGTGCAGGACAGGGTATAAGAGGGAATCAGCCCCAGCATTTT
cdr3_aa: CASSAGQGIRGNQPQHF

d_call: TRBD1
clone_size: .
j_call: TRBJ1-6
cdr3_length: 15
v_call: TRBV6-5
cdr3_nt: TGTGCCAGCAGGCCCGACAGGGGAGGGTATTCACCCCTCCACTTT
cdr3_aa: CASRPDRGGYSPLHF